The 20 T cell receptor beta chains presented below share a single source sample, sequenced in a study of regulatory T cells in long-lasting Graves disease. Construction of TCR beta libraries relied on iRepertoire HTBI primers and on Arm-PCR targeting CDR3 regions. MiXCR, run by TCRdb on the multiplex PCR reads, gives a single entry per CDR3 protein. The table has a few hundred thousand distinct CDR3 sequences, roughly 20% seen once. As for time point: persistent/refractory GD, antithyroid drugs over 5 years with positive TRAb. RNA from PBMCs was the source of the TCR library. The specimen comprised peripheral blood mononuclear cells (PBMCs), sampled when the disease was refractory, from a patient treated with antithyroid drugs. The receptors were gathered from a woman aged 40 to 55 with Graves disease.

This chain uses TRBV9 with TRBJ2-5; TRBD2 agrees at 9 bases. The CDR3 consists of 15 residues. J gave up 5 bases and V 0 bases, and 5 bases lay outside the gene matches. Germline V gives CDR1 SGDLS, CDR2 YYNGEE. CDR3 bases: TGTGCCAGCAGCGTAGGCACTAGCGGGTGGGAGACCCAGTACTTC. Its translation is CASSVGTSGWETQYF.

Note on this clonotype: Sequence at one end of the junction differs from germline and may be a read error. The CDR3 DNA reads as TGTGCCAGCAGTTTTTATCCGTTAAGGCCGGATGGCTGCACCTTC. Amino acid sequence: CASSFYPLRPDGCTF. The V gene is TRBV12-3 or TRBV12-4, the J gene TRBJ1-2; D unresolved. There are 15 residues in the CDR3.

This clonotype was picked up many times. This chain links TRBV12-3 or TRBV12-4 with TRBJ1-1; D gene unclear. The length of the CDR3 is 15 residues. The V end lost 5 bases, the J end lost 3 bases, and 16 bases lay between the germline ends. The DNA of the CDR3 is TGTGCCAGCAGTCGAGAGGCGGCTAGGGACACTGAAGCTTTCTTT. Its protein product is CASSREAARDTEAFF.

The chain has TRBV25-1 and TRBJ1-4; D gene ambiguous. Trimming stripped 7 bases from V and 0 bases from J, with 12 bases between. This CDR3 has 15 amino acids. CDR1 is MGHDK and CDR2 is SYGVNS in the germline V gene. CDR3 bases: TGTGCCAGCACCCCGATCCTTGCAACTAATGAAAAACTGTTTTTT. It codes for CASTPILATNEKLFF.

This clonotype was seen only once. The chain has TRBV28 and TRBJ2-7, with 10 bases aligning to TRBD2. The CDR3 loop spans 15 amino acids. Trimming removed 6 bases from V and 9 bases from J; junction bases left unmatched: 14. Looked up from germline, CDR1 is MDHEN and CDR2 is SYDVKM. The CDR3 loop is CASSQAASGREAQYF. DNA for the CDR3: TGTGCCAGCAGCCAAGCCGCTAGCGGGAGAGAGGCGCAGTACTTC.

This clonotype has only a few counts. The chain combines TRBV6-2 or TRBV6-3 with TRBJ2-2; the D is unclear. This CDR3 contains 14 residues. In germline, CDR1 is MNHEY, CDR2 SVGEGT. V gave up 5 bases and J gave up 7 bases, with 14 bases separating them. The CDR3 sequence: CASSPRASGGELFF. The CDR3 DNA reads TGTGCCAGCAGTCCTCGCGCGTCTGGCGGGGAGCTGTTTTTT.

The chain links TRBV20-1 to TRBJ1-2; 7 nucleotides line up with TRBD1. This CDR3 spans 11 amino acids. CDR1 and CDR2 (germline): DFQATT, SNEGSKA (reference sequence). Trimming removed 3 bases from V and 5 bases from J; junction bases left unmatched: 0. The CDR3 nucleotides read TGCAGTGCTAGGACAGGGTATGGCTACACCTTC. Protein sequence: CSARTGYGYTF.

This clonotype has ten or more counts. The gene calls are TRBV7-8 and TRBJ2-5; the D is unclear. V was trimmed by 0 bases and J by 5 bases, leaving 4 bases between them. Germline CDR1 SGHVS, CDR2 FQNEAQ. This CDR3 has 12 residues. The CDR3 region is CASSLAWETQYF. DNA of the CDR3: TGTGCCAGCAGCTTAGCGTGGGAGACCCAGTACTTC.

This clonotype was seen repeatedly, ten times or more. This chain joins TRBV5-1 and TRBJ1-1; D might be TRBD1 (6 bases). The CDR3 spans 15 residues. Trimming shortened V by 0 bases and J by 4 bases, and 13 bases separated the two germline ends. The V gene's germline CDR1 is SGHRS and CDR2 YFSETQ. CDR3 loop: CASSLEGGEITEAFF. The CDR3 DNA reads as TGCGCCAGCAGCTTGGAAGGGGGAGAGATCACTGAAGCTTTCTTT.

This clonotype has just a few counts. The chain recombines TRBV10-3 with TRBJ2-7; weak D call: TRBD1 (5 bases). Trimming stripped 2 bases from V and 6 bases from J, with 11 bases between. CDR3 length equals 13 residues. The germline V gene encodes CDR1 ENHRY and CDR2 SYGVKD. CDR3 amino acids: CAISEVREGEQYF. The DNA of the CDR3 is TGTGCCATCAGTGAGGTCAGGGAAGGCGAGCAGTACTTC.

This clonotype appeared many times. The rearrangement joins TRBV7-2 to TRBJ1-2; D is unresolved. CDR1 SGHTA and CDR2 FQGNSA come from the germline V gene. This CDR3 region has 17 residues. Trimming removed 1 base from V and 7 bases from J, with 22 bases in between. The CDR3, as DNA: TGTGCCAGCAGCTTAGACGGGCCTGGTACTCCGGGGAGTGGCTACACCTTC. Amino acid sequence: CASSLDGPGTPGSGYTF.

Only a few counts were recorded for this clonotype. The rearrangement links TRBV20-1 to TRBJ2-5; no firm D call. CDR1 and CDR2 (germline): DFQATT, SNEGSKA (reference sequence). The CDR3 has 14 residues. The germline V and J ends were trimmed by 3 bases and 7 bases, with 18 bases remaining between them. CDR3: CSASNYEPKGTQYF. The CDR3 DNA follows: TGCAGTGCTAGTAATTATGAGCCCAAGGGGACCCAGTACTTC.

V usage is TRBV14 and J usage is TRBJ2-7, with TRBD1 identical over 8 bases. The junction had 12 bases not matched to a gene; V was cut back by 4 bases and J by 7 bases. Per germline, CDR1 SGHDN and CDR2 FVKESK. The CDR3 length is 15 residues. This CDR3 reads CASSREGQVSYEQYF. In DNA, the CDR3 is TGTGCCAGCAGCCGTGAGGGACAGGTGTCGTATGAGCAGTACTTC.

This clonotype turned up a few times. The V and J genes are TRBV20-1 and TRBJ2-2, with 9 bases matching TRBD2. Trimming at V came to 0 bases and at J to 7 bases, leaving 12 bases not matched to a gene. Germline CDR1 is DFQATT and CDR2 is SNEGSKA (reference sequence). The CDR3 contains 17 residues. As DNA, the CDR3 is TGCAGTGCTAGAGATTCGCGCGGGAGGGCCAGGGGCGGGGAGCTGTTTTTT. This gives the protein CSARDSRGRARGGELFF.

This chain uses TRBV3-1 with TRBJ2-5, with 13 nucleotides matching TRBD2. Germline loops: CDR1 LGHDT, CDR2 YNNKEL (reference sequence). The CDR3 is 16 amino acids. J lost 4 bases, V lost 6 bases, and 8 bases had no gene match. The CDR3 spells CASRQTSGRSSETQYF. CDR3 DNA: TGTGCCAGCAGACAGACTAGCGGGAGGTCATCAGAGACCCAGTACTTC.

This clonotype was counted ten times or more. The V and J genes are TRBV2 and TRBJ2-2; TRBD1 might be the D (6 bases). Trimming left V 7 bases short and J 3 bases short, with 12 bases between. There are 14 residues in the CDR3. Per germline, CDR1 SNHLY and CDR2 FYNNEI. As DNA, the CDR3 is TGTGCCAGCAAGGACAGATCATACACCGGGGAGCTGTTTTTT. Translation gives CASKDRSYTGELFF.

This clonotype was seen ten or more times. The rearrangement joins TRBV5-1 to TRBJ1-1; D ambiguous. CDR3 length equals 16 residues. Trimming took 4 bases from V and 4 from J, leaving 20 bases between them. Per the germline V gene, CDR1 is SGHRS and CDR2 is YFSETQ. The DNA of the CDR3 is TGCGCCAGCAGCGGAAGCGAGAGGATATTGGGCACTGAAGCTTTCTTT. This codes for CASSGSERILGTEAFF.

The chain couples TRBV6-5 to TRBJ2-7; 11 bases are shared with TRBD1. The CDR3 has 18 residues. CDR1 is MNHEY and CDR2 is SVGAGI in the germline V gene. V lost 2 bases and J lost 2; bases outside the gene matches: 11. The CDR3 DNA sequence: TGTGCCAGCAGTTACGAATGGACAGGGGGCGCGGTACCCTACGAGCAGTACTTC. The encoded protein is CASSYEWTGGAVPYEQYF.

The CDR3 sequence is CASSDPPRRAFF. Written as DNA, the CDR3 is TGTGCCAGCAGTGACCCCCCCCGGCGGGCTTTCTTT. V and J are TRBV6-1 and TRBJ1-1; the D is unclear. Germline V lookup: CDR1 MNHNS, CDR2 SASEGT. V was shortened by 3 bases and J by 11 bases, with 13 bases between the two germline ends. The CDR3 has 12 residues.

This clonotype was detected only once. This rearrangement joins TRBV10-3 to TRBJ2-1; no definite D call. CDR3 size: 13 residues. Germline CDR1 is ENHRY and CDR2 is SYGVKD. The ends were cut back, 3 bases at V and 8 bases at J, with 11 bases in the middle. The CDR3 protein is CAISETHGDEQFF. The CDR3 bases are TGTGCCATCAGTGAAACCCACGGCGATGAGCAGTTCTTC.